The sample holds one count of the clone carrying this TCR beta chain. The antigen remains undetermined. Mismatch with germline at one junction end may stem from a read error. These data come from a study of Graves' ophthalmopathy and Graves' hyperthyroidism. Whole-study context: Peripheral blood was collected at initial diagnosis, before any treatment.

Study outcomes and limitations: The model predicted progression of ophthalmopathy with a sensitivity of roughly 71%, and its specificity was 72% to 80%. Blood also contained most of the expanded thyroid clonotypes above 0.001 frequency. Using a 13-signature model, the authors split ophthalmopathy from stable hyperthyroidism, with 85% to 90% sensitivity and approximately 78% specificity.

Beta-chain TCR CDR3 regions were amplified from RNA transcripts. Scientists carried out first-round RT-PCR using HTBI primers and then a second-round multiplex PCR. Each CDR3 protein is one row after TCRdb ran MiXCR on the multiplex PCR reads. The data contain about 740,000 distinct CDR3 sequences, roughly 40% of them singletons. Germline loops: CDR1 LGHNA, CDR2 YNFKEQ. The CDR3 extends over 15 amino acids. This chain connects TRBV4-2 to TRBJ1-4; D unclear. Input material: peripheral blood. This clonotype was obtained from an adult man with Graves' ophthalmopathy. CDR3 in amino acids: CASSQDNSRNEKLLF. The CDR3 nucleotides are TGTGCCAGCAGCCAAGATAATTCCCGTAATGAAAAACTGCTTTTT.